Detailed here is one T cell receptor beta chain. This table comes from immunoSEQ multiplex PCR, and its TCRdb copy is limited to in-frame clones, with some not included. The sample lists more than 45,000 clones, around nine tenths occurring once. The V and J ends lost 1 base and 4 bases, in that order; junction bases with no gene match: 8. CDR3 length: 16 amino acids. CDR1 LGHDT and CDR2 YNNKEL come from the germline V gene (reference sequence). Seattle-derived patients entered the study during active infection and were followed longitudinally. The record originates from a study of blood T cell repertoires in COVID-19. Study in general: PBMCs, B-cell-depleted T cells, or T cells were the source of the cDNA or gDNA that made up the material.

The genes are TRBV3-1 (or the pseudogene TRBV3-2) and TRBJ2-7; 9 bases are shared with TRBD2. The material sequenced was peripheral blood. The receptor was derived from a woman aged 60-75 years with COVID-19, enrolled during active disease. The CDR3 is CASSQALAGGPYEQYF. The CDR3 DNA follows: TGTGCCAGCAGCCAAGCCCTTGCGGGAGGGCCTTACGAGCAGTACTTC.